The TCR beta chain described here comes from a study of blood T cells in healthy people across ages. It was with a sample-barcoded 5' primer and a J-beta primer mix that a second PCR of roughly 6 to 11 cycles was run. Via MiXCR, TCRdb re-called the 5' RACE reads, giving one row per CDR3 protein. The data show roughly 680,000 distinct CDR3 sequences, 49% seen once. Study conclusions and caveats: Older age went with lower TCR beta diversity per million T cells, in a roughly linear way. One million T cells yielded diversity estimates that were considered underestimates.

Comments on this clonotype: Antigen: not known.

The CDR3 sequence is 14 residues long. Germline CDR1 and CDR2: SGHDT and YYEEEE. V was trimmed by 5 bases and J by 8 bases, leaving 14 bases between them. Per sample, no less than 5.5 micrograms of total RNA were extracted. This receptor was taken from a woman between 55 and 75 years old in good health. The J gene is TRBJ1-6, the V gene TRBV5-6; no firm D call. Sequencing was performed on blood. CDR3 sequence (DNA): TGTGCCAGCAGTCCCAGGACGGACTATTCACCCCTCCACTTT. This encodes CASSPRTDYSPLHF.